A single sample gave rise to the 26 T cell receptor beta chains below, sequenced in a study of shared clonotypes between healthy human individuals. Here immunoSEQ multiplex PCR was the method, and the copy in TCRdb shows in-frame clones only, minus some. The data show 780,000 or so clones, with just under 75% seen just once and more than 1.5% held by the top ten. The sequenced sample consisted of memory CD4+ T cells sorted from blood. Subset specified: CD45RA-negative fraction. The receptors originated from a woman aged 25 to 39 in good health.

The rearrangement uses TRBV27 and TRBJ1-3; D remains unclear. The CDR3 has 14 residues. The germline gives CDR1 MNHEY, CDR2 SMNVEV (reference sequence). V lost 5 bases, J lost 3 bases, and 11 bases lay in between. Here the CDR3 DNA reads TGTGCCAGCAGTCCAAAAAGGGTTGGAAACACCATATATTTT. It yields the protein CASSPKRVGNTIYF.

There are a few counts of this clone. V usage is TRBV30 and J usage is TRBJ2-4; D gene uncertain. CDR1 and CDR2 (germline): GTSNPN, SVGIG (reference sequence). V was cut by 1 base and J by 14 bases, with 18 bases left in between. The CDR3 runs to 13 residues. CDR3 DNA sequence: TGTGCCTGGAGTGATTATTCCCGAGACGGAAAGTACTTC. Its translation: CAWSDYSRDGKYF.

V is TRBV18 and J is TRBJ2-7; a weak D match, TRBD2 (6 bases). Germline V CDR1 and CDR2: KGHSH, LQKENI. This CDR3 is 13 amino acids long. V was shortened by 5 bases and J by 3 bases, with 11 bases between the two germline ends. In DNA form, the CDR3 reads TGTGCCAGCTCAACGGGACTGCTCTACGAGCAGTACTTC. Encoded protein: CASSTGLLYEQYF. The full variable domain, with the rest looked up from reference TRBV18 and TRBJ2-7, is NAGVMQNPRHLVRRRGQEARLRCSPMKGHSHVYWYRQLPEEGLKFMVYLQKENIIDESGMPKERFSAEFPKEGPSILRIQQVVRGDSAAYFCASSTGLLYEQYFGPGTRLTVT.

CDR3 loop: CASSLLGRGRSEAFF. CDR3 DNA sequence: TGTGCCAGCAGCTTATTGGGCAGGGGGCGTTCTGAAGCTTTCTTT. The chain has TRBV7-9 and TRBJ1-1; TRBD1 matches at 8 bases. CDR3 length: 15 residues. The germline CDR1 and CDR2 sequences are SEHNR and FQNEAQ (reference sequence). After removal of 2 bases from V and 6 bases from J, the junction contained 8 bases not matched to a gene.

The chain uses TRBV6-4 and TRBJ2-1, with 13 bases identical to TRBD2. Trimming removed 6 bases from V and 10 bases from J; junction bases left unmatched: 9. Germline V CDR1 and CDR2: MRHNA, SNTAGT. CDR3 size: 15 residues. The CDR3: CASSRTSGSSDEQFF. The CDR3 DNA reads TGTGCCAGCAGCCGGACTAGCGGGAGTTCTGACGAGCAGTTCTTC.

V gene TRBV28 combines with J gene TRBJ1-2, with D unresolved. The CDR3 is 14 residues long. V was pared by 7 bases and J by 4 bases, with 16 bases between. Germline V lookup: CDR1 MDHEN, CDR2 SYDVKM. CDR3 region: CASIPGSPAYGYTF. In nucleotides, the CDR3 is TGTGCCAGCATCCCCGGGTCTCCCGCCTATGGCTACACCTTC.

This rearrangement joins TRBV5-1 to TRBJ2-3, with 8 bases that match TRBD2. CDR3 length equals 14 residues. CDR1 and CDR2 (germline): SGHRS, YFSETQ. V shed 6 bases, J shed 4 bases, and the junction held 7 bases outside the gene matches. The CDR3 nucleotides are TGCGCCAGCAATCCGGGAGGGCCGGCAGATACGCAGTATTTT. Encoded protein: CASNPGGPADTQYF. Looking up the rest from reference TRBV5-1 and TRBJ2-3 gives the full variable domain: KAGVTQTPRYLIKTRGQQVTLSCSPISGHRSVSWYQQTPGQGLQFLFEYFSETQRNKGNFPGRFSGRQFSNSRSEMNVSTLELGDSALYLCASNPGGPADTQYFGPGTRLTVL.

CDR3 bases: TGTGCCAGTACCATAGGGGGGACAGGGGCCTTACGAAACATTCAGTACTTC. Translating gives CASTIGGTGALRNIQYF. The chain carries TRBV19 and TRBJ2-4, with 10 bases matching TRBD1. The CDR3 sequence is 17 residues long. After removal of 7 bases from V and 6 bases from J, the junction contained 15 bases not matched to a gene. CDR1 is LNHDA, CDR2 SQIVND, per germline (reference sequence).

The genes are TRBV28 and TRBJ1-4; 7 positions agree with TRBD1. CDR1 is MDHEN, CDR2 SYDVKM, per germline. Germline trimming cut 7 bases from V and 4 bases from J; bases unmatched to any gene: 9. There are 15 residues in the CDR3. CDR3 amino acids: CASKGADRLNEKLFF. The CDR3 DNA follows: TGTGCCAGCAAGGGGGCTGACAGACTTAATGAAAAACTGTTTTTT.

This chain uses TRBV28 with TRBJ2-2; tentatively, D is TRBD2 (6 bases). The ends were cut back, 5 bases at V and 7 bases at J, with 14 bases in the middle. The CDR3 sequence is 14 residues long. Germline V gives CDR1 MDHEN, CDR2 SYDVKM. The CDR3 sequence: CASSPGVRGGELFF. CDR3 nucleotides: TGTGCCAGCAGTCCGGGGGTTCGTGGCGGGGAGCTGTTTTTT.

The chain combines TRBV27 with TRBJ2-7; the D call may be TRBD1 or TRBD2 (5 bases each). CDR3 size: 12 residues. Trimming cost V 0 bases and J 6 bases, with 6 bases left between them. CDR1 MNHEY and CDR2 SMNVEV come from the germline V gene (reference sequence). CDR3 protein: CASSLSRGEQYF. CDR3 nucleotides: TGTGCCAGCAGTTTATCGAGGGGCGAGCAGTACTTC.

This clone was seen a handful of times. The CDR3 DNA sequence: TGTGCCAGCAGCCCAAGAGGTCTAGCGGGAGGTACCGGGGAGCTGTTTTTT. Its translation: CASSPRGLAGGTGELFF. The chain links TRBV9 to TRBJ2-2; 11 bases match TRBD2. V gave up 4 bases and J gave up 5 bases; unmatched junction bases: 10. CDR1 and CDR2 from the germline V gene are SGDLS and YYNGEE. This CDR3 comprises 17 residues.

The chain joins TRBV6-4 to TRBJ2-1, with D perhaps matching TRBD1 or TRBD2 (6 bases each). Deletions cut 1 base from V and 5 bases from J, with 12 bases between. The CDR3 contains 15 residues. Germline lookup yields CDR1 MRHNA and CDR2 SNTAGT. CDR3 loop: CASSDWGAQNNEQFF. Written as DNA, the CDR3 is TGTGCCAGCAGTGACTGGGGGGCGCAGAACAATGAGCAGTTCTTC.

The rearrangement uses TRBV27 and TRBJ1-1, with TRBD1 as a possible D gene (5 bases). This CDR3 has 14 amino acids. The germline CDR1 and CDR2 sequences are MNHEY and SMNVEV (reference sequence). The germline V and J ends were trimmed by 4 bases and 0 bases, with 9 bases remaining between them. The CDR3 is CASSSGRVNTEAFF. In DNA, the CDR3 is TGTGCCAGCAGTTCTGGCAGGGTGAACACTGAAGCTTTCTTT.

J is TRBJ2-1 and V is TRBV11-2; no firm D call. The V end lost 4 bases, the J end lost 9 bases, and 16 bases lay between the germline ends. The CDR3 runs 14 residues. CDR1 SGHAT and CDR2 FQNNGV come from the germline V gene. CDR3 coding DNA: TGTGCCAGCAGCTCCGGGCCCGGGTTGTTTGAGCAGTTCTTC. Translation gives CASSSGPGLFEQFF.

CDR3 nucleotides: TGTGCCAGCAGCCTGGGACAGCGCTATTCTAGCGGGAGTCGTAATGAGCAGTTCTTC. Translation gives CASSLGQRYSSGSRNEQFF. This rearrangement joins TRBV7-9 to TRBJ2-1; TRBD2 matches 10 bases. The CDR3 has 19 amino acids. CDR1 SEHNR and CDR2 FQNEAQ come from the germline V gene (reference sequence). Trimming removed 5 bases from V and 7 bases from J; junction bases left unmatched: 20.

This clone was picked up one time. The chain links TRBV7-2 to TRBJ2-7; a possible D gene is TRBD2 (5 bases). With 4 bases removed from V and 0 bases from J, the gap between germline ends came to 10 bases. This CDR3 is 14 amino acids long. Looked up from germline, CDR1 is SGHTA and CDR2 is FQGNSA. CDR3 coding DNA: TGTGCCAGCAGCTCGGACTGGAGCTCCTACGAGCAGTACTTC. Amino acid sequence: CASSSDWSSYEQYF.

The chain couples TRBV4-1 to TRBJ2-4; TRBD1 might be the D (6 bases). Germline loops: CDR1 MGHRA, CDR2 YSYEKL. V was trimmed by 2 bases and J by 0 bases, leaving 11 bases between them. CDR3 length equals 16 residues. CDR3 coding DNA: TGCGCCAGCAGCCAATTCGGGACACTAGCCAAAAACATTCAGTACTTC. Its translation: CASSQFGTLAKNIQYF.

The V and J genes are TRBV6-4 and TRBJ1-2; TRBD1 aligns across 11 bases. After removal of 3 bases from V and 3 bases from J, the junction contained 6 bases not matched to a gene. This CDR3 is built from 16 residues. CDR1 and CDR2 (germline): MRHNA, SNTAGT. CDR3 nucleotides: TGTGCCAGCAGTGATCGGACAGGGGGCGCCCACTATGGCTACACCTTC. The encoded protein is CASSDRTGGAHYGYTF.

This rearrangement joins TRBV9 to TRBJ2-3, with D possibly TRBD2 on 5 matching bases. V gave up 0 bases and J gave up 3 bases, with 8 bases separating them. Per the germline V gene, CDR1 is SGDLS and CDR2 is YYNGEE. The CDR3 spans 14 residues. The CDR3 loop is CASSVASGTDTQYF. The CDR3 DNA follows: TGTGCCAGCAGCGTAGCTTCGGGGACAGATACGCAGTATTTT. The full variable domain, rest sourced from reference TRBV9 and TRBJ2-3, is DSGVTQTPKHLITATGQRVTLRCSPRSGDLSVYWYQQSLDQGLQFLIQYYNGEERAKGNILERFSAQQFPDLHSELNLSSLELGDSALYFCASSVASGTDTQYFGPGTRLTVL.

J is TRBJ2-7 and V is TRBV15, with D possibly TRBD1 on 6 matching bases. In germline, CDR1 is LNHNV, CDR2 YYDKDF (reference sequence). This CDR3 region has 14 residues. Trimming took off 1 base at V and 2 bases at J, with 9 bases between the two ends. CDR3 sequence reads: CATSRARGAYEQYF. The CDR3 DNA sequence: TGTGCCACCAGCAGAGCCAGGGGAGCCTACGAGCAGTACTTC. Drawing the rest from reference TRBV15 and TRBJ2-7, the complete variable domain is DAMVIQNPRYQVTQFGKPVTLSCSQTLNHNVMYWYQQKSSQAPKLLFHYYDKDFNNEADTPDNFQSRRPNTSFCFLDIRSPGLGDTAMYLCATSRARGAYEQYFGPGTRLTVT.

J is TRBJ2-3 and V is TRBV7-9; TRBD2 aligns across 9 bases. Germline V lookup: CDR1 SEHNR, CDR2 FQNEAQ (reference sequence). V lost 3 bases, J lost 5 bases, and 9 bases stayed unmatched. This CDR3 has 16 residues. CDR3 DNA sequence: TGTGCCAGCAGCTTCCGTCCGGGACTAGCAGTAGATACGCAGTATTTT. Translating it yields CASSFRPGLAVDTQYF.

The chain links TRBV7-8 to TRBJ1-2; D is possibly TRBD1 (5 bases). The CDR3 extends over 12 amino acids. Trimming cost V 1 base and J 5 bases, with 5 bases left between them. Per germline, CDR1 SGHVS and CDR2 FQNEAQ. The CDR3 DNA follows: TGTGCCAGCAGCTTAGGGGGGTATGGCTACACCTTC. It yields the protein CASSLGGYGYTF.

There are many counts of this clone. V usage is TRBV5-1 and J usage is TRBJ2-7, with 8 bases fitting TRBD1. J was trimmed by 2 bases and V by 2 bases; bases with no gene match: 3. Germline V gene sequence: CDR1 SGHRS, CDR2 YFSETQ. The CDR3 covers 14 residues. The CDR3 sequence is CASSFRGRPYEQYF. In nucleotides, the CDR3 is TGCGCCAGCAGCTTCAGGGGGCGGCCCTACGAGCAGTACTTC.

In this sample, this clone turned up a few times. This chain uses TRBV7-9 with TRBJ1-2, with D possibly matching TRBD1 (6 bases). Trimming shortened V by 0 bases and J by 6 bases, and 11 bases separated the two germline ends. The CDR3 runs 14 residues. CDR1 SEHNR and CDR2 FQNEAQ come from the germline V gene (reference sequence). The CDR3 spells CASSLAYTGNGYTF. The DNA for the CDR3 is TGTGCCAGCAGCTTAGCGTACACAGGGAATGGCTACACCTTC.

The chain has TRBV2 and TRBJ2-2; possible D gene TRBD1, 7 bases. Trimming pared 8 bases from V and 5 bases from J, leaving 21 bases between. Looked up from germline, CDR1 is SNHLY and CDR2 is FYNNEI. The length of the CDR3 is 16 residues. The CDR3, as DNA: TGTGCCAGCGGGGACCTGGTGGCAGGGGGGACCGGGGAGCTGTTTTTT. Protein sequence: CASGDLVAGGTGELFF.